The T cell receptor (beta chain) under discussion was sequenced for a study of control samples from healthy donors and cancer patients. The V and J ends lost 2 bases and 0 bases respectively, with 10 bases between them. Per the germline V gene, CDR1 is MDHEN and CDR2 is SYDVKM. The CDR3 has 15 residues. The protocol was immunoSEQ multiplex PCR, while the TCRdb copy is restricted to in-frame clones and leaves out a portion. The data show roughly 95,000 clones, roughly 92% seen once. The chain recombines TRBV28 with TRBJ1-2, with D hard to call. The sequenced material came from blood. The source is a human donor in good health. The donor label of this sample is uncertain. DNA for the CDR3: TGTGCCAGCAGTTTAACGGGCGCTACTAACTATGGCTACACCTTC. It encodes CASSLTGATNYGYTF.